Listed below are T cell receptor beta chains from one sample, sequenced in a study of blood T cell repertoires in COVID-19. Using immunoSEQ multiplex PCR, the repertoire was profiled, and TCRdb retains in-frame clones only, with some absent. The table includes fewer than 200,000 clones, about 80% detected once. What was sequenced was PBMCs or T cells enriched from blood (not recorded which). The receptors here all came from a man between 50 and 59 years old who had recovered from COVID-19. The CDR3 runs from the conserved cysteine through the conserved F or W. Each record gives: V gene, D gene, J gene, clone size, CDR3 DNA, CDR3 protein. The D gene is left open where the match is weak. Where a row states a size, it is once, few, many or the class of an expanded clone; other rows omit it.

>TRBV7-9|-|TRBJ1-5|-
TGTGCCAGCAGCGCGACAGGTTACAATCAGCCCCAGCATTTT
CASSATGYNQPQHF
>TRBV4-3|TRBD1|TRBJ2-1|once
TGCGCCAGCAGCCACACCGGGACAGATTACAATGAGCAGTTCTTC
CASSHTGTDYNEQFF
>TRBV5-6|-|TRBJ1-2|-
TGTGCCAGCAGCTTGGTTCGGGGGAGTCGAGCTGGCTACACCTTC
CASSLVRGSRAGYTF
>TRBV30|TRBD2|TRBJ2-1|once
TGTGCCTGGGGGACTAGCGGCAATGAGCAGTTCTTC
CAWGTSGNEQFF
>TRBV12-3/TRBV12-4|-|TRBJ1-6|once
TGTGCCAGCACCCTGCCAGGCTCACCCCTCCACTTT
CASTLPGSPLHF
>TRBV25-1|TRBD1|TRBJ1-6|-
TGTGCCAGCTCCGGACAGGGGAATAATTCACCCCTCCACTTT
CASSGQGNNSPLHF
>TRBV3-1/TRBV3-2|TRBD1|TRBJ1-1|-
TGTGCCAGCAGACCCCTACCATCGAGACAGGGGGGCACTGAAGCTTTCTTT
CASRPLPSRQGGTEAFF
>TRBV5-4|-|TRBJ2-3|-
TGTGCCAGCAGCTTCGGACTTGGAGATCTCACAGATACGCAGTATTTT
CASSFGLGDLTDTQYF
>TRBV19|TRBD1|TRBJ2-6|-
TGTGCCAGTACCGGGAGGTGGGAGGGACAGGGAATGAGAGGGGCCAACGTCCTGACTTTC
CASTGRWEGQGMRGANVLTF
>TRBV30|TRBD1|TRBJ2-7|-
TGTGCCTGGAGTCAGGGGGCGGGGGAGCAGTACTTC
CAWSQGAGEQYF
>TRBV6-1|TRBD1|TRBJ1-1|-
TGTGCCAGCAGTGAAACGGGAGACAGGGTGACTTTCTTT
CASSETGDRVTFF
>TRBV19|-|TRBJ1-3|-
TGTGCCAGTCCGACGGGGGTCGGAAACACCATATATTTT
CASPTGVGNTIYF
>TRBV7-3|-|TRBJ2-1|-
TGTGCCAGCAGCTTATTATCAGGGGCCGCGGTCGGTGAGCAGTTCTTC
CASSLLSGAAVGEQFF
>TRBV7-2|-|TRBJ1-2|once
TGTGCCAGCAGCTCACAGGGTATACATGGCTACACCTTC
CASSSQGIHGYTF
>TRBV27|TRBD2|TRBJ2-1|-
TGTGCCAGCAGTTCAGGACTAGCGGGGGATCCGCCCTACAATGAGCAGTTCTTC
CASSSGLAGDPPYNEQFF
>TRBV16|TRBD1|TRBJ1-2|-
TGTGCCAGCAGCCAATTCCGGACCGCAGGGGGCAGTGGTGGCTACACCTTC
CASSQFRTAGGSGGYTF
>TRBV29-1|-|TRBJ1-2|once
TGCAGCGTTGACGAGGACATTCGGACCTTC
CSVDEDIRTF
>TRBV11-2|TRBD1|TRBJ1-1|few
TGTGCCAGCAGCTCCCAGGGGGCAGGGTACACTGAAGCTTTCTTT
CASSSQGAGYTEAFF
>TRBV10-3|-|TRBJ1-6|-
TGTGCCATCAGTGAGTCCTCCCCAGTTATAAATTCACCCCTCCACTTT
CAISESSPVINSPLHF
>TRBV2|TRBD1|TRBJ1-2|-
TGTGCCAGCAGTAACAGGGGTAGGGGCTACACCTTC
CASSNRGRGYTF
>TRBV27|-|TRBJ1-1|-
TGTGCCAGCAGTTTAAACCTTCCCACGGCGGGTACTGAAGCTTTCTTT
CASSLNLPTAGTEAFF
>TRBV5-1|TRBD1|TRBJ1-2|-
TGCGCCAGCACCTTAGGCGGGACAGGGGGCATGGGCTACACCTTC
CASTLGGTGGMGYTF
>TRBV5-1|TRBD2|TRBJ2-4|-
TGCGCCAGCAGCTTCGGGACTAGCGGGGGGGCGGCCAAAAACATTCAGTACTTC
CASSFGTSGGAAKNIQYF
>TRBV5-4|TRBD1|TRBJ2-2|-
TGTGCCAGCAGCTTTCCGGGACAGGGGAATGCCGGGGAGCTGTTTTTT
CASSFPGQGNAGELFF
>TRBV12-3/TRBV12-4|-|TRBJ1-2|-
TGTGCCAGCAGTTTGCGGCCGAACTATGGCTACACCTTC
CASSLRPNYGYTF
>TRBV7-3|TRBD2|TRBJ2-5|-
TGTGCCAGCAGCCTCGGGGGGGTTCAAGAGACCCAGTACTTC
CASSLGGVQETQYF
>TRBV24-1|TRBD2|TRBJ2-1|-
TGTGCCACCAGTCCCCATAGCGGGGGCCCTTCCTACAATGAGCAGTTCTTC
CATSPHSGGPSYNEQFF
>TRBV5-1|-|TRBJ1-2|-
TGCGCCAGCAGCGTTTCCAGGGAAGCCTATGGCTACACCTTC
CASSVSREAYGYTF
>TRBV28|TRBD2|TRBJ2-7|-
TGTGCCAGCAGTTTCCGACTAGCGGGGGGTGAGCAGTACTTC
CASSFRLAGGEQYF
>TRBV27|-|TRBJ1-5|-
TGTGCCAGCAGTTTAGACAGGCATAGCAATCAGCCCCAGCATTTT
CASSLDRHSNQPQHF
>TRBV7-2|TRBD1|TRBJ2-1|-
TGTGCCAGCAGCTTAGGGGTTGGGACAGGGGAGCAGTTCTTC
CASSLGVGTGEQFF
>TRBV7-9|-|TRBJ1-2|-
TGTGCCAGCAGCCTTCCGGGATTCTATGGCTACACCTTC
CASSLPGFYGYTF
>TRBV3-1/TRBV3-2|TRBD1|TRBJ1-2|-
TGTGCCAGCAGCCCCAACAGGGGGCCCTATGGCTACACCTTC
CASSPNRGPYGYTF
>TRBV5-1|TRBD1|TRBJ2-1|-
TGCGCCAGCAGCTGGCCGAGGGGACAGGGAAATGAGCAGTTCTTC
CASSWPRGQGNEQFF
>TRBV6-5|TRBD1|TRBJ1-2|-
TGTGCCAGCAGTTACAGGGGACAGGGGGTGTATGGCTACACCTTC
CASSYRGQGVYGYTF
>TRBV12-3/TRBV12-4|-|TRBJ1-1|-
TGTGCCAGCAGTAGACTCGGGGCTGAAGCTTTCTTT
CASSRLGAEAFF
>TRBV4-3|-|TRBJ1-1|-
TGCGCCAGCAGCCAAGATTGGGGGCGGTGGAACACTGAAGCTTTCTTT
CASSQDWGRWNTEAFF
>TRBV18|TRBD1|TRBJ1-1|-
TGTGCCAGCTCACCACGACAGGGGAGGGACACTGAAGCTTTCTTT
CASSPRQGRDTEAFF
>TRBV30|-|TRBJ1-2|-
TGTGCCTGGAGTGCGATAGCCTGGGGCTACACCTTC
CAWSAIAWGYTF
>TRBV5-4|TRBD2|TRBJ2-5|-
TGTGCCAGCAGCTTGGGACTAGCGGGGCACGAGACCCAGTACTTC
CASSLGLAGHETQYF
>TRBV6-1|TRBD1|TRBJ2-5|-
TGTGCCAGCAGTGAATGGGGGACAGGCGAAGAGACCCAGTACTTC
CASSEWGTGEETQYF
>TRBV27|-|TRBJ2-3|-
TGTGCCAGCAGCCGAGGAGGAGATACGCAGTATTTT
CASSRGGDTQYF
>TRBV19|-|TRBJ1-5|-
TGTGCCAGTAGTCACGTGCCGACAGCCCATCAGCCCCAGCATTTT
CASSHVPTAHQPQHF
>TRBV11-2|-|TRBJ2-3|-
TGTGCCAGCAGCCGCGCAGGTACAGATACGCAGTATTTT
CASSRAGTDTQYF
>TRBV9|TRBD2|TRBJ2-5|-
TGTGCCAGCAGCGTCCTAGCGGGGGTTCAAGAGACCCAGTACTTC
CASSVLAGVQETQYF
>TRBV3-1/TRBV3-2|TRBD1|TRBJ2-2|-
TGTGCCAGCAGCGAGGACAGGGGGGCGAACACCGGGGAGCTGTTTTTT
CASSEDRGANTGELFF
>TRBV7-2|-|TRBJ2-5|-
TGTGCCAGCAGCCTCCTAGCAGGCCAAGAGACCCAGTACTTC
CASSLLAGQETQYF
>TRBV11-2|TRBD1|TRBJ2-5|-
TGTGCCAGCAGCTTAGGATACCGGACAGGGGAAGAGACCCAGTACTTC
CASSLGYRTGEETQYF
>TRBV10-3|TRBD2|TRBJ2-1|-
TGTGCCATCAGTGGGACTAGCGGGGGCCTCAATGAGCAGTTCTTC
CAISGTSGGLNEQFF
>TRBV2|-|TRBJ1-6|-
TGTGCCAGCAGTGGGCCCAGGGAAGGTGGGAATTCACCCCTCCACTTT
CASSGPREGGNSPLHF
>TRBV7-6|-|TRBJ1-2|-
TGTGCCAGCAGCGACGGGACTCCCCCGGGCTATGGCTACACCTTC
CASSDGTPPGYGYTF
>TRBV5-1|TRBD1|TRBJ2-3|-
TGCGCCAGCAGCCTGGGACAGGATGGCACAGATACGCAGTATTTT
CASSLGQDGTDTQYF
>TRBV29-1|-|TRBJ1-1|-
TGCAGCGTTGTCAGGTCCACTGAAGCTTTCTTT
CSVVRSTEAFF